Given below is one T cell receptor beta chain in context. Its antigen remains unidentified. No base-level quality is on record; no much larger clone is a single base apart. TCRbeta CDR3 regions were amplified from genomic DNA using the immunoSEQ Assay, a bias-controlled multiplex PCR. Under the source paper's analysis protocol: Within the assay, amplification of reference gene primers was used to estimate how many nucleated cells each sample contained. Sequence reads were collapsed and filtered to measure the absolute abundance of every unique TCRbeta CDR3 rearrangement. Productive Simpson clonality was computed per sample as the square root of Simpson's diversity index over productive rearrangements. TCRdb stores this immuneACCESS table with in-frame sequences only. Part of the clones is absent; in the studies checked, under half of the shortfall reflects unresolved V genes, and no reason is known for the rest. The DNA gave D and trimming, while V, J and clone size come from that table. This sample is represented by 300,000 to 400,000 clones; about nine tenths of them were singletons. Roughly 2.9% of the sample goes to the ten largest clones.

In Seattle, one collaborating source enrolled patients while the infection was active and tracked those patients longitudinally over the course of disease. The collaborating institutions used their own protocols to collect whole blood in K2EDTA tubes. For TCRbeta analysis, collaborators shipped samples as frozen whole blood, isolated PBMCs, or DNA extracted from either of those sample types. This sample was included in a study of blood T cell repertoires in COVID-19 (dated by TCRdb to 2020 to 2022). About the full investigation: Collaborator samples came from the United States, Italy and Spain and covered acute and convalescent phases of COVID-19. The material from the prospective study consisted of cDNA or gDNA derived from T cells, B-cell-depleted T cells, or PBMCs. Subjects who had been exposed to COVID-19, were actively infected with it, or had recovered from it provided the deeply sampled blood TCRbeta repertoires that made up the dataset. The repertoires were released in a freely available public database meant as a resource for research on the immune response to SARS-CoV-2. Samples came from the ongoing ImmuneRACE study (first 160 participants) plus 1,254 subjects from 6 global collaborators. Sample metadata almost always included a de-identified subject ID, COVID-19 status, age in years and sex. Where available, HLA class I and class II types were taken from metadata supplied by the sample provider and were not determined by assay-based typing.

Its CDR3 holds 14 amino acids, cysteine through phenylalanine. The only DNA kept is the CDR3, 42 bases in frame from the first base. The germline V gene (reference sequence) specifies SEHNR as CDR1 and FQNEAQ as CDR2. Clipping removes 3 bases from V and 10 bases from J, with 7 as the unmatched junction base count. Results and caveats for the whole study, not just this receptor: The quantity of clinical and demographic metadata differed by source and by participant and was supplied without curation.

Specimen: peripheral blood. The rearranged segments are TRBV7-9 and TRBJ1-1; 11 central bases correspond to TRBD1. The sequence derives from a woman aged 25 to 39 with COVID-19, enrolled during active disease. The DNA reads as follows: TGTGCCAGCAGCTTCCAGGACAGGGGGCGTCCAGCTTTCTTT. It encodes CASSFQDRGRPAFF.